Following are 29 T cell receptor beta chains from one sample sequenced in a study of CD8+CD57+ T cells in acquired aplastic anemia. In patients chosen for sequencing, flow cytometry had shown CD8+CD57+ cell expansion. Genomic DNA acted as the template from which TCR beta VDJ combination and CDR3 sequence profiling were carried out. TCRdb processed the reads anew with MiXCR; each CDR3 protein has one entry. The data hold 450,000 to 550,000 distinct CDR3 sequences, with around 32% observed a single time. Specimen: sorted CD4+, CD8+, or CD8+CD57+ T cells (not recorded which) from PBMCs. Receptor source: a human donor with aplastic anemia.

This chain joins TRBV19 and TRBJ1-4; no firm D call. V was trimmed by 4 bases and J by 0 bases, leaving 9 bases between them. In germline, CDR1 is LNHDA, CDR2 SQIVND (reference sequence). This CDR3 is built from 15 residues. The CDR3 protein is CASSTRGATNEKLFF. The CDR3 coding sequence is TGTGCCAGTAGTACACGAGGAGCAACTAATGAAAAACTGTTTTTT.

This clonotype was counted a few times. This rearrangement joins TRBV6-5 to TRBJ1-2, with unresolved D. CDR1 is MNHEY and CDR2 is SVGAGI in the germline V gene. The CDR3 spans 13 residues. V shed 2 bases and J shed 2 bases, with 6 bases lying between them. The chain's CDR3 is CASSYGENYGYTF. Here the CDR3 DNA reads TGTGCCAGCAGTTACGGGGAAAACTATGGCTACACCTTC.

The chain links TRBV15 to TRBJ1-4; 9 bases are shared with TRBD1. CDR1 and CDR2 from the germline V gene are LNHNV and YYDKDF (reference sequence). The V and J ends lost 0 bases and 8 bases, in that order; junction bases with no gene match: 7. This CDR3 comprises 16 residues. The CDR3 DNA is TGTGCCACCAGCAGAGATCGGGGGACAGGGCAAGAAAAACTGTTTTTT. It translates to CATSRDRGTGQEKLFF.

This clonotype was picked up a small number of times. The chain carries TRBV25-1 and TRBJ2-7; 15 bases are a match to TRBD2. The CDR3 has 20 amino acids. Germline lookup yields CDR1 MGHDK and CDR2 SYGVNS. Losses at the gene ends were 6 bases for V and 0 bases for J; bases not matched to a gene: 15. For the CDR3, the DNA is TGTGCCAGCAGCCAAGGAGCGGGACTAGCGGGAGGTACAAGCTCCTACGAGCAGTACTTC. Translating it yields CASSQGAGLAGGTSSYEQYF.

This clonotype was detected a few times. V gene TRBV5-1 combines with J gene TRBJ2-7, with TRBD1 matching over 8 bases. Germline CDR1 reads SGHRS; CDR2 reads YFSETQ. After removal of 4 bases from V and 6 bases from J, the junction contained 9 bases not matched to a gene. The CDR3 spans 14 residues. The CDR3 DNA is TGCGCCAGCAGCCCGGGACAGGTCTTTGGCGAGCAGTACTTC. Its protein is CASSPGQVFGEQYF.

This clonotype was seen only a few times. The chain carries TRBV7-2 and TRBJ2-2; 7 nucleotides align to TRBD1. This CDR3 has 16 residues. Germline lookup yields CDR1 SGHTA and CDR2 FQGNSA. The V and J ends lost 2 bases and 4 bases, in that order; junction bases with no gene match: 7. CDR3 sequence (DNA): TGTGCCAGCAGCTTAACAGGGGCCGGAATCACCGGGGAGCTGTTTTTT. Amino acids: CASSLTGAGITGELFF.

This clonotype occurred many times. DNA for the CDR3: TGTGCCAGCAGCTTAAGGTCAGGGGGGTGGCGTAATTCACCCCTCCACTTT. This encodes CASSLRSGGWRNSPLHF. This rearrangement joins TRBV7-6 to TRBJ1-6; 7 bases line up with TRBD1. Germline lookup yields CDR1 SGHVS and CDR2 FNYEAQ. This CDR3 is built from 17 residues. Trimming took 2 bases from V and 6 from J; bases not matched to a gene: 10.

This clonotype was recorded many times. The chain has TRBV2 and TRBJ2-5, with D possibly matching TRBD2 (6 bases). The V gene lost 3 bases and the J gene lost 4 bases, with 12 bases spanning the gap. The CDR3 runs 14 residues. In germline, CDR1 is SNHLY, CDR2 FYNNEI. CDR3 DNA sequence: TGTGCCAGCAGTGAGGGTAGCGGAGGAGAGACCCAGTACTTC. The encoded protein is CASSEGSGGETQYF.

This clonotype was seen only a few times. The chain has TRBV7-3 and TRBJ1-1; D unclear. This CDR3 spans 17 amino acids. Trimming removed 4 bases at V and 3 bases at J, with 21 bases between. The germline CDR1 and CDR2 sequences are SGHTA and FQGTGA. The CDR3 spells CASSSYPSLGGDTEAFF. DNA of the CDR3: TGTGCCAGCAGCTCGTACCCCTCCCTGGGCGGAGACACTGAAGCTTTCTTT.

In its sample, this clonotype was seen many times. The J gene is TRBJ2-5, the V gene TRBV7-2; D is ambiguous. The CDR3 contains 12 residues. Deletions cut 2 bases from V and 5 bases from J, with 6 bases between. CDR1 is SGHTA, CDR2 FQGNSA, per germline. In nucleotides, the CDR3 is TGTGCCAGCAGCTTAATTCGCGAGACCCAGTACTTC. This gives the protein CASSLIRETQYF. The variable domain in full, with the rest retrieved from reference TRBV7-2 and TRBJ2-5, is GAGVSQSPSNKVTEKGKDVELRCDPISGHTALYWYRQSLGQGLEFLIYFQGNSAPDKSGLPSDRFSAERTGGSVSTLTIQRTQQEDSAVYLCASSLIRETQYFGPGTRLLVL.

This clonotype was observed at least ten times. The V gene is TRBV20-1, the J gene TRBJ2-5; TRBD2 matches 12 bases. CDR1 and CDR2 from the germline V gene are DFQATT and SNEGSKA (reference sequence). The CDR3 spans 15 residues. The trim removed 3 bases at V and 5 bases at J, leaving 7 bases unmatched. This CDR3 is CSASPLAGGPETQYF. As DNA, the CDR3 is TGCAGTGCTAGTCCCCTAGCGGGAGGGCCGGAGACCCAGTACTTC.

Only a few counts were recorded for this clonotype. The chain joins TRBV5-1 to TRBJ1-1; weak D call: TRBD1 (5 bases). V was clipped by 4 bases and J by 2 bases, with 12 bases between them. Looked up from germline, CDR1 is SGHRS and CDR2 is YFSETQ. The CDR3 length is 14 residues. The CDR3 loop reads CASSVRGPNTEAFF. CDR3 nucleotide sequence: TGCGCCAGCAGCGTTAGGGGACCAAACACTGAAGCTTTCTTT.

The chain carries TRBV25-1 and TRBJ2-6; D is unclear. Trimming pared 6 bases from V and 2 bases from J, leaving 5 bases between. The germline V gene encodes CDR1 MGHDK and CDR2 SYGVNS. This CDR3 spans 13 amino acids. The CDR3 nucleotides are TGTGCCAGCAGCGCTACTGGGGCCAACGTCCTGACTTTC. Protein: CASSATGANVLTF.

This clonotype has a count of ten or more. The J gene is TRBJ1-2, the V gene TRBV20-1; D is unresolved. Trimming removed 3 bases from V and 0 bases from J, with 17 bases in between. The CDR3 has 16 residues. Germline V gene sequence: CDR1 DFQATT, CDR2 SNEGSKA (reference sequence). The CDR3 here is CSASSSGSSTNYGYTF. The CDR3 nucleotides are TGCAGTGCTAGCTCATCGGGGTCCAGTACTAACTATGGCTACACCTTC.

The chain has TRBV24-1 and TRBJ2-6, with 10 nucleotides matching TRBD1. The CDR3 spans 17 residues. V lost 6 bases and J lost 2; bases outside the gene matches: 6. Germline CDR1 and CDR2: KGHDR and SFDVKD. The CDR3 DNA is TGTGCCACCAGTCCCGGGACAGGGGAAGCTGGGGCCAACGTCCTGACTTTC. Residues: CATSPGTGEAGANVLTF.

CDR3 protein: CASSPAVGLGSNQPQHF. DNA of the CDR3: TGTGCCAGCTCACCAGCGGTGGGGCTAGGGAGCAATCAGCCCCAGCATTTT. The gene calls are TRBV2 and TRBJ1-5, with D perhaps matching TRBD1 (5 bases). The CDR3 covers 17 residues. The germline CDR1 and CDR2 sequences are SNHLY and FYNNEI. Trimming stripped 8 bases from V and 1 base from J, with 21 bases between.

Remarks on this clonotype: One junction end disagrees with the germline gene, perhaps due to a read error. The chain combines TRBV25-1 with TRBJ2-4, with no clear D. Germline assignment: CDR1 MGHDK and CDR2 SYGVNS. This CDR3 is 17 amino acids long. The CDR3 spells CACSYDGRSLAKNIQYF. DNA for the CDR3: TGTGCCTGCAGTTACGACGGACGGTCTTTAGCCAAAAACATTCAGTACTTC.

The chain combines TRBV2 with TRBJ2-5; the match to TRBD2 covers 9 bases. CDR3 length: 14 residues. Germline assignment: CDR1 SNHLY and CDR2 FYNNEI. Trimming at V came to 5 bases and at J to 2 bases, leaving 3 bases not matched to a gene. The CDR3 DNA sequence: TGTGCCAGCAGTCAGAGCGGGAGGCAAGAGACCCAGTACTTC. Its protein is CASSQSGRQETQYF.

A few counts support this clonotype. This rearrangement joins TRBV7-6 to TRBJ1-3, with D possibly matching TRBD1 (5 bases). Germline loops: CDR1 SGHVS, CDR2 FNYEAQ. Trimming pared 2 bases from V and 1 base from J, leaving 18 bases between. The CDR3 sequence is 18 residues long. The CDR3 is CASSLRRLGLSSGNTIYF. Written as DNA, the CDR3 is TGTGCCAGCAGCTTAAGACGACTGGGGCTGAGTTCTGGAAACACCATATATTTT.

This clonotype was observed at least ten times. This sequence joins TRBV4-3 and TRBJ1-2, with 8 bases matching TRBD1. V shed 4 bases and J 2 bases; nucleotides not matched to a gene: 6. The CDR3 consists of 15 residues. CDR1 and CDR2 from the germline V gene are LGHNA and YSLEER. This chain's CDR3 is CASSLPRQGNYGYTF. CDR3 DNA sequence: TGCGCCAGCAGCCTTCCCCGACAGGGGAACTATGGCTACACCTTC.

A note on this clonotype: A read error may account for a junction end that differs from germline. The gene calls are TRBV12-3 or TRBV12-4 and TRBJ1-1, with 10 bases matching TRBD1. This CDR3 has 15 amino acids. This CDR3 is CASSLRQGASAEASF. Written as DNA, the CDR3 is TGTGCCAGCAGTCTCCGACAGGGGGCATCGGCTGAAGCTTCCTTT.

In its sample, this clonotype was seen a few times. The chain recombines TRBV6-5 with TRBJ1-6; no reliable D call. Germline CDR1 reads MNHEY; CDR2 reads SVGAGI. V was pared by 2 bases and J by 7 bases, with 12 bases between. The CDR3 consists of 15 residues. The CDR3 sequence is CASSYALIGNSPLHF. The CDR3, as DNA: TGTGCCAGCAGTTACGCCTTGATTGGGAATTCACCCCTCCACTTT.

There are many counts of this clonotype. V is TRBV2 and J is TRBJ1-6; D not certain. V was clipped by 4 bases and J by 13 bases, with 8 bases between them. The length of the CDR3 is 11 residues. Looked up from germline, CDR1 is SNHLY and CDR2 is FYNNEI. The CDR3 DNA reads TGTGCCAGCAGTGCTTTTTCGCCCCTCCACTTT. Protein product: CASSAFSPLHF.

As to this clonotype: One end of the junction is discordant with germline, which a read error may explain. V usage is TRBV4-1 and J usage is TRBJ1-1; D gene ambiguous. The CDR3 covers 15 residues. CDR1 and CDR2 (germline): MGHRA, YSYEKL. Here the CDR3 reads CASSQDDIRNTEAFF. CDR3 nucleotides: TGCGCCAGCAGTCAAGATGACATAAGGAACACTGAAGCTTTCTTT.

This clonotype has just a few counts. This rearrangement joins TRBV5-1 to TRBJ1-2; TRBD1 aligns across 7 bases. J was trimmed by 2 bases and V by 2 bases; bases with no gene match: 6. Per germline, CDR1 SGHRS and CDR2 YFSETQ. The CDR3 has 15 amino acids. The CDR3 reads CASSFSSQGNYGYTF. In DNA form, the CDR3 reads TGCGCCAGCAGCTTCTCATCACAGGGGAACTATGGCTACACCTTC. The full variable domain, with the rest looked up from reference TRBV5-1 and TRBJ1-2, is KAGVTQTPRYLIKTRGQQVTLSCSPISGHRSVSWYQQTPGQGLQFLFEYFSETQRNKGNFPGRFSGRQFSNSRSEMNVSTLELGDSALYLCASSFSSQGNYGYTFGSGTRLTVV.

This clonotype has at least ten counts. The chain combines TRBV9 with TRBJ1-2; 7 bases are shared with TRBD1. Looked up from germline, CDR1 is SGDLS and CDR2 is YYNGEE. CDR3 length: 14 residues. J lost 4 bases, V lost 0 bases, and 3 bases had no gene match. The CDR3 sequence is CASSVDRGVYGYTF. The DNA for the CDR3 is TGTGCCAGCAGCGTAGACAGGGGCGTCTATGGCTACACCTTC.

Ten or more counts support this clonotype. The CDR3 loop reads CASSRTGTENGYTF. CDR3 DNA sequence: TGTGCCAGCAGCAGAACCGGGACCGAAAATGGCTACACCTTC. The V and J genes are TRBV7-2 and TRBJ1-2, with TRBD1 as a possible D gene (5 bases). The ends were cut back, 5 bases at V and 6 bases at J, with 16 bases in the middle. The CDR3 sequence is 14 residues long. CDR1 is SGHTA, CDR2 FQGNSA, per germline.

The rearrangement joins TRBV30 to TRBJ1-2, with D tentatively TRBD1 (6 bases). The CDR3 runs 14 residues. The germline CDR1 and CDR2 sequences are GTSNPN and SVGIG (reference sequence). The V gene lost 4 bases and the J gene lost 2 bases, with 14 bases spanning the gap. The CDR3 sequence is CAWTSGGLNYGYTF. CDR3 nucleotide sequence: TGTGCCTGGACCTCGGGGGGCTTGAACTATGGCTACACCTTC.

V is TRBV4-2 and J is TRBJ2-3; TRBD2 matches at 7 bases. The CDR3 consists of 15 residues. Trimming removed 4 bases from V and 4 bases from J; junction bases left unmatched: 8. Germline-derived CDR1 and CDR2 are LGHNA and YNFKEQ. The CDR3 sequence: CASSRWTRDSDTQYF. The CDR3 bases are TGTGCCAGCAGCCGCTGGACTAGGGACTCAGATACGCAGTATTTT.